Shown below are 6 T cell receptor beta chains from a single sample sequenced in a study of cytomegalovirus exposure and HLA in healthy donors. PCR primers comprised 60 Vbeta and 13 Jbeta primers. TCRdb's table, derived via immunoSEQ multiplex PCR, lists solely in-frame clones and lacks some. The data contain 120,000 or so clones, over 65% of them singletons. The material sequenced was PBMCs. These receptors were taken from a man younger than 35 in good health and CMV-seropositive.

J is TRBJ2-2 and V is TRBV7-6; 9 bases are shared with TRBD2. Losses at the gene ends were 4 bases for V and 1 base for J; bases not matched to a gene: 1. Looked up from germline, CDR1 is SGHVS and CDR2 is FNYEAQ. The CDR3 covers 15 residues. CDR3 protein: CASSSSGVNTGELFF. CDR3 DNA sequence: TGTGCCAGCAGCTCTAGCGGGGTGAACACCGGGGAGCTGTTTTTT. Variable domain in full (rest from reference TRBV7-6 and TRBJ2-2): GAGVSQSPRYKVTKRGQDVALRCDPISGHVSLYWYRQALGQGPEFLTYFNYEAQQDKSGLPNDRFSAERPEGSISTLTIQRTEQRDSAMYRCASSSSGVNTGELFFGEGSRLTVL.

This sequence joins TRBV9 and TRBJ2-7; 9 bases agree with TRBD1. CDR1 SGDLS and CDR2 YYNGEE come from the germline V gene. This CDR3 is 13 amino acids long. Trimming at V came to 4 bases and at J to 4 bases, leaving 3 bases not matched to a gene. This chain's CDR3 is CASSPGQGYEQYF. In nucleotides, the CDR3 is TGTGCCAGCAGCCCAGGACAGGGGTACGAGCAGTACTTC.

The chain couples TRBV7-6 to TRBJ2-2, with 12 bases identical to TRBD2. The CDR3 spans 16 residues. Germline V lookup: CDR1 SGHVS, CDR2 FNYEAQ. The J segment lost 1 base and the V segment lost 5 bases, leaving 2 bases of the junction unmatched. The CDR3 coding sequence is TGTGCCAGCAGCGTGGGACTAGCGGGGAACACCGGGGAGCTGTTTTTT. This sequence encodes CASSVGLAGNTGELFF.

This chain joins TRBV11-1 and TRBJ2-4; 11 bases align to TRBD1. J was trimmed by 0 bases and V by 4 bases; bases with no gene match: 8. Germline CDR1 SGHAT, CDR2 FQDESV (reference sequence). The CDR3 is made up of 18 amino acids. In DNA, the CDR3 is TGTGCCAGCAGCTCCGGGACAGGGGGAACTCTAGCCAAAAACATTCAGTACTTC. Its protein is CASSSGTGGTLAKNIQYF.

This chain joins TRBV29-1 and TRBJ1-2; D is unclear. The germline V gene encodes CDR1 SQVTM and CDR2 ANQGSEA. There are 12 residues in the CDR3. V lost 3 bases and J 3 bases, leaving 8 bases between the germline ends. CDR3 sequence reads: CSVENSYYGYTF. The DNA for the CDR3 is TGCAGCGTTGAGAACAGTTACTATGGCTACACCTTC. Drawing the rest from reference TRBV29-1 and TRBJ1-2, the complete variable domain is SAVISQKPSRDICQRGTSLTIQCQVDSQVTMMFWYRQQPGQSLTLIATANQGSEATYESGFVIDKFPISRPNLTFSTLTVSNMSPEDSSIYLCSVENSYYGYTFGSGTRLTVV.

V gene TRBV7-2 combines with J gene TRBJ2-3; a possible D gene is TRBD1 (5 bases). Germline CDR1 reads SGHTA; CDR2 reads FQGNSA. This CDR3 has 15 amino acids. V was shortened by 2 bases and J by 0 bases, with 9 bases between the two germline ends. The CDR3, as DNA: TGTGCCAGCAGCTTACTGGGGCGGAGCACAGATACGCAGTATTTT. As protein: CASSLLGRSTDTQYF.